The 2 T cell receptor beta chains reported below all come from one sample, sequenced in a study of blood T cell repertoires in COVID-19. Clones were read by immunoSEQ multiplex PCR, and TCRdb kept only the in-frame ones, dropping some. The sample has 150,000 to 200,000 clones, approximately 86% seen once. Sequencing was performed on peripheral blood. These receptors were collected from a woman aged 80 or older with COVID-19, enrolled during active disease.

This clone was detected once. The CDR3 nucleotides read TGTGCCAGCAGCTACGGGACAGGGAACACTGAAGCTTTCTTT. This codes for CASSYGTGNTEAFF. The gene calls are TRBV7-9 and TRBJ1-1, with 8 bases that match TRBD1. From germline, CDR1 is SEHNR and CDR2 FQNEAQ (reference sequence). The ends lost 4 bases at V and 1 base at J; junction bases unmatched: 2. CDR3 size: 14 residues.

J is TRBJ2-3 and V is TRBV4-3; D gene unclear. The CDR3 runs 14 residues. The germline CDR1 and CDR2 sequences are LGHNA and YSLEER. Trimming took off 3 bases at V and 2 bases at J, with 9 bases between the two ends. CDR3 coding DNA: TGCGCCAGCAGCCAGAGAGCGAACACAGATACGCAGTATTTT. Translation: CASSQRANTDTQYF.